This passage covers 3 T cell receptor beta chains from one sample sequenced in a study of cytomegalovirus exposure and HLA in healthy donors. Generated by immunoSEQ multiplex PCR, the TCRdb table keeps only in-frame clones and is missing some. The top ten hold around 2.4% of the sample, which has under 200,000 clones, around nine tenths seen once. The sequenced material came from PBMCs. These receptors were taken from a woman aged 18-35 years in good health and CMV-seronegative.

This chain connects TRBV7-2 to TRBJ2-5; D gene uncertain. Per germline, CDR1 SGHTA and CDR2 FQGNSA. V lost 5 bases and J lost 4, with 11 bases in between. CDR3 length: 13 residues. In nucleotides, the CDR3 is TGTGCCAGCAGCCCCGTTACGGGAGAGACCCAGTACTTC. Amino acids: CASSPVTGETQYF.

J is TRBJ2-3 and V is TRBV4-3; 7 positions match TRBD2. The J segment lost 4 bases and the V segment lost 1 base, leaving 14 bases of the junction unmatched. The CDR3 is 18 amino acids. Germline V gene lookup returns CDR1 LGHNA and CDR2 YSLEER. The CDR3 loop is CASSQVRMGRGDADTQYF. DNA for the CDR3: TGCGCCAGCAGCCAAGTGCGAATGGGGAGGGGTGACGCAGATACGCAGTATTTT.

V is TRBV6-1 and J is TRBJ2-1, with 8 bases fitting TRBD1. The CDR3 sequence is 15 residues long. From germline, CDR1 is MNHNS and CDR2 SASEGT. With 5 bases clipped from V and 5 bases from J, the junction kept 8 bases outside the gene matches. CDR3 amino acids: CASSFSGTGDNEQFF. The DNA of the CDR3 is TGTGCCAGCAGTTTTTCCGGGACAGGAGACAATGAGCAGTTCTTC.